The T cell receptor beta chain described here comes from a study of post-analysis software for immune sequencing data. Study as a whole: Secondary progressive, relapsing-remitting and progressive-relapsing multiple sclerosis were among the included disease courses. Findings of the study overall: Patients used roughly five TRBV segments, including TRBV5-6, TRBV5-1 and TRBV20-1, more often than controls.

The CDR3 extends over 17 amino acids. Germline V CDR1 and CDR2: MGHRA, YSYEKL. V shed 3 bases and J shed 3 bases, with 20 bases lying between them. A note on this clonotype: Its target is not known.

Unique molecular identifiers were built into the TCR beta cDNA libraries. TCRdb recomputed calls from the PCR reads with MiXCR, one row per CDR3 protein. This table holds about 540,000 distinct CDR3 sequences, 34% found once. This TCR was sampled from a girl aged 2-17 years with multiple sclerosis. Sample: blood. The rearrangement joins TRBV4-1 to TRBJ1-2; perhaps TRBD1 as D (5 bases). For the CDR3, the DNA is TGCGCCAGCAGCCATGTCATTATGTCCAGGGCCCACTATGGCTACACCTTC. It specifies CASSHVIMSRAHYGYTF.